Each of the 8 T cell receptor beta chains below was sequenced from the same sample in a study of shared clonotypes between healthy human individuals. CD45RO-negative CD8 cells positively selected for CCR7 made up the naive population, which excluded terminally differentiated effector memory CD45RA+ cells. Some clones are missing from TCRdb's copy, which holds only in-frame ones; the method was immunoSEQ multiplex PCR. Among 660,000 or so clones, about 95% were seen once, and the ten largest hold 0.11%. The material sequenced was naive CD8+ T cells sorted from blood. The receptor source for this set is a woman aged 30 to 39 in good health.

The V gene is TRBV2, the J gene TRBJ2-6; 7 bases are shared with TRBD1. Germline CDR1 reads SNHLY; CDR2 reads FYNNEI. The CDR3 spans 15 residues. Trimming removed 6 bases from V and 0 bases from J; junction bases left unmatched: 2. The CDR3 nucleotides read TGTGCCAGCAGGGGACAGCTCTCTGGGGCCAACGTCCTGACTTTC. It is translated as CASRGQLSGANVLTF. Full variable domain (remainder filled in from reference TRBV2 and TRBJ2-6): EPEVTQTPSHQVTQMGQEVILRCVPISNHLYFYWYRQILGQKVEFLVSFYNNEISEKSEIFDDQFSVERPDGSNFTLKIRSTKLEDSAMYFCASRGQLSGANVLTFGAGSRLTVL.

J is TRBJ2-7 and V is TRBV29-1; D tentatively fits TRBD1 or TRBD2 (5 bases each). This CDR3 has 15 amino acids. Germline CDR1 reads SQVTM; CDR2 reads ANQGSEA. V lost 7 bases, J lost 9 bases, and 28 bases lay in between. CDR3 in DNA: TGCAGCGCAGCACCCACCGGGACCGGCACTTCGGGGCAGTACTTC. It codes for CSAAPTGTGTSGQYF.

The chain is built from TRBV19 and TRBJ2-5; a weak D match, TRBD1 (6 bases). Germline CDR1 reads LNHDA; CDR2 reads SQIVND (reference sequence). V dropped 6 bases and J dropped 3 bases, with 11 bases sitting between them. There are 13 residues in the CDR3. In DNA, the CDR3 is TGTGCCAGTAGCTGGGACACAGAAGAGACCCAGTACTTC. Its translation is CASSWDTEETQYF.

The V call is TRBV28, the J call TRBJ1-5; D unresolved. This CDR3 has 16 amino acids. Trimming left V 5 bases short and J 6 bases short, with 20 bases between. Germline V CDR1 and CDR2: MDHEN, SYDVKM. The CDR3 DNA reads TGTGCCAGCAGTCCCCGCCTCGGTCGCAACAGTCAGCCCCAGCATTTT. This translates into CASSPRLGRNSQPQHF.

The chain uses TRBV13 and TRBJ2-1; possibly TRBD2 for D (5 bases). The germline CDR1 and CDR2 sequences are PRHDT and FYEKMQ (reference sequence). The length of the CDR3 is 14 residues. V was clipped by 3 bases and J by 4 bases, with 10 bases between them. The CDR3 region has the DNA TGTGCCAGCAGCTTCGACTATCTGTACAATGAGCAGTTCTTC. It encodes CASSFDYLYNEQFF.

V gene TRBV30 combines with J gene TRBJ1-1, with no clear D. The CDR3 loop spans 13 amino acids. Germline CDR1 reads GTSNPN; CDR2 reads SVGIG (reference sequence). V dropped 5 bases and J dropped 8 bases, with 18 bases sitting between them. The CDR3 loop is CAWVISGFQEAFF. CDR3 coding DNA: TGTGCCTGGGTCATCTCCGGGTTCCAGGAAGCTTTCTTT.

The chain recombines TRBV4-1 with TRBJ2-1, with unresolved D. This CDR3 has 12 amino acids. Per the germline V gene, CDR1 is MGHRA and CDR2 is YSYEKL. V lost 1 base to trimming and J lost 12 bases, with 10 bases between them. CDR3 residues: CASSQVDSRQFF. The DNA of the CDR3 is TGCGCCAGCAGCCAAGTCGACTCAAGGCAGTTCTTC.

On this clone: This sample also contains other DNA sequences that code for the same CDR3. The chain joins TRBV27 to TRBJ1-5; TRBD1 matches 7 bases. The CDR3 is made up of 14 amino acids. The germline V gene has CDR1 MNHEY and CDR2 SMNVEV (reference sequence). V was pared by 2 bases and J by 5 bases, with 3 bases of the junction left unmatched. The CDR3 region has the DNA TGTGCCAGCAGTTTACGTCAGGGGGATCAGCCCCAGCATTTT. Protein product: CASSLRQGDQPQHF.